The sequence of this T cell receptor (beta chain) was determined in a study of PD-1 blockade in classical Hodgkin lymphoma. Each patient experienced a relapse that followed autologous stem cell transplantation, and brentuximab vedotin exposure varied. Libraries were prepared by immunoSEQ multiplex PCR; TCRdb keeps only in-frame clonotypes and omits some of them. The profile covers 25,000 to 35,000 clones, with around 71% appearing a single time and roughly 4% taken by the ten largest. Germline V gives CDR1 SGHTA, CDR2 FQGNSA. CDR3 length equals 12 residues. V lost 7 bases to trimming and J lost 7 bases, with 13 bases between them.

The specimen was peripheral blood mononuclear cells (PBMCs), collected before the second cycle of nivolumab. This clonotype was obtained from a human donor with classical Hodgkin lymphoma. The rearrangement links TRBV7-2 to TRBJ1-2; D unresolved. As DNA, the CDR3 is TGTGCCAGCACCTTCGGAGAATTTGGCTACACCTTC. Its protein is CASTFGEFGYTF.